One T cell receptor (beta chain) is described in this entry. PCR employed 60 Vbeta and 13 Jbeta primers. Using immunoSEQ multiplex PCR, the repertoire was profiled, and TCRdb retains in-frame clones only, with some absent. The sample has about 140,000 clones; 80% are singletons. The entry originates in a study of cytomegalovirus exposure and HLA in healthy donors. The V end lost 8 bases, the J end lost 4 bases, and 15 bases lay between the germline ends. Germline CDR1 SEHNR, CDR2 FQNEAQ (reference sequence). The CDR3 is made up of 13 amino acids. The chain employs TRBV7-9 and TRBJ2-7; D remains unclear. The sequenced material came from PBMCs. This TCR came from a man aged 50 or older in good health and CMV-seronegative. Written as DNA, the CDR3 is TGTGCCAGCGGTCAGACCGAGGAGTACGAGCAGTACTTC. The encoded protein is CASGQTEEYEQYF.